These 8 T cell receptor beta chains originate from one sample sequenced in a study of PD-1 blockade in mismatch repair-deficient tumors. The repertoire was sequenced with immunoSEQ multiplex PCR; TCRdb's copy has only in-frame clones and lacks some. The table lists 39,000 or so clones, over 80% of them singletons. Sample: PBMCs, taken around 38 weeks after starting pembrolizumab. The origin of the receptors is an adult with mismatch repair-deficient cancer.

This chain uses TRBV20-1 with TRBJ2-1; D remains ambiguous. Germline V CDR1 and CDR2: DFQATT, SNEGSKA (reference sequence). V lost 3 bases to trimming and J lost 5 bases, with 2 bases between them. This CDR3 contains 10 residues. This CDR3 reads CSASNNEQFF. In nucleotides, the CDR3 is TGCAGTGCTAGCAACAATGAGCAGTTCTTC.

The chain uses TRBV9 and TRBJ1-2; D is perhaps TRBD1 (5 bases). Germline V gene lookup returns CDR1 SGDLS and CDR2 YYNGEE. V was shortened by 4 bases and J by 8 bases, with 18 bases between the two germline ends. The length of the CDR3 is 14 residues. The CDR3 DNA reads as TGTGCCAGCAGCTCAACCCGGGGGGAGATCGGCTACACCTTC. Encoded protein: CASSSTRGEIGYTF.

This chain uses TRBV7-3 with TRBJ1-2; maybe TRBD1 (6 bases). V was trimmed by 1 base and J by 2 bases, leaving 11 bases between them. CDR3 size: 15 residues. CDR1 is SGHTA, CDR2 FQGTGA, per germline. CDR3 sequence: CASSLMAGVNYGYTF. In DNA form, the CDR3 reads TGTGCCAGCAGCTTAATGGCAGGGGTGAACTATGGCTACACCTTC.

The chain carries TRBV7-6 and TRBJ1-1; 10 positions agree with TRBD1. This CDR3 spans 16 amino acids. Unmatched junction bases numbered 7, after V lost 5 bases and J lost 1 base. Germline values: CDR1 SGHVS, CDR2 FNYEAQ. CDR3 loop: CASSPRDRGGNTEAFF. The CDR3 nucleotides are TGTGCCAGCAGCCCCCGGGACAGGGGAGGGAACACTGAAGCTTTCTTT.

This CDR3 is CASNLDSYGYTF. CDR3 in DNA: TGTGCCAGCAATCTGGACAGCTATGGCTACACCTTC. The J gene is TRBJ1-2, the V gene TRBV28; D perhaps matches TRBD1 (6 bases). CDR1 and CDR2 from the germline V gene are MDHEN and SYDVKM. Trimming pared 7 bases from V and 4 bases from J, leaving 10 bases between. The CDR3 is made up of 12 amino acids.

The CDR3 DNA reads TGTGCCAGCAGCTCATTTAGCGGGAGCACAGATACGCAGTATTTT. Protein sequence: CASSSFSGSTDTQYF. The V gene is TRBV7-2, the J gene TRBJ2-3, with 7 bases identical to TRBD2. CDR1 and CDR2 from the germline V gene are SGHTA and FQGNSA. The CDR3 extends over 15 amino acids. V gave up 4 bases and J gave up 0 bases; unmatched junction bases: 4. The full variable domain, with the rest looked up from reference TRBV7-2 and TRBJ2-3, is GAGVSQSPSNKVTEKGKDVELRCDPISGHTALYWYRQSLGQGLEFLIYFQGNSAPDKSGLPSDRFSAERTGGSVSTLTIQRTQQEDSAVYLCASSSFSGSTDTQYFGPGTRLTVL.

This chain uses TRBV28 with TRBJ1-2, with TRBD1 identical over 9 bases. V lost 5 bases, J lost 3 bases, and 7 bases stayed unmatched. Germline V gene sequence: CDR1 MDHEN, CDR2 SYDVKM. The CDR3 runs to 15 residues. CDR3 protein: CASSPGTGPYYGYTF. The CDR3 DNA is TGTGCCAGCAGTCCCGGGACAGGGCCTTACTATGGCTACACCTTC.

This chain connects TRBV10-3 to TRBJ1-5; 9 positions match TRBD1. CDR1 and CDR2 from the germline V gene are ENHRY and SYGVKD. The ends lost 3 bases at V and 5 bases at J; junction bases unmatched: 5. This CDR3 is built from 15 residues. The CDR3 DNA is TGTGCCATCAGTGATATGGGACAGGGACATCAGCCCCAGCATTTT. This translates into CAISDMGQGHQPQHF.